Below are 13 T cell receptor beta chains sequenced from a single sample in a study of T cell repertoires in aging, cancer and after chemotherapy. Amplification of TCR beta used genomic DNA extracted from peripheral blood. A mixed TRB-A/B primer pool amplified rearranged TRB by multiplex touch-down PCR. TCRdb re-derived calls from the multiplex PCR reads in MiXCR, one entry per CDR3 protein. Of around 10,000 distinct CDR3 sequences listed, 30% to 40% are singletons. The sequencing sample was made of blood. The receptors come from a human donor in good health.

The gene calls are TRBV7-2 and TRBJ2-1; D is unclear. The CDR3 extends over 13 amino acids. From germline, CDR1 is SGHTA and CDR2 FQGNSA. V lost 8 bases to trimming and J lost 2 bases, with 10 bases between them. In nucleotides, the CDR3 is TGTGCCAGCGGCGTTAGCACCTACAATGAGCAGTTCTTC. Translated, it gives CASGVSTYNEQFF. The variable domain in full, with the rest retrieved from reference TRBV7-2 and TRBJ2-1, is GAGVSQSPSNKVTEKGKDVELRCDPISGHTALYWYRQSLGQGLEFLIYFQGNSAPDKSGLPSDRFSAERTGGSVSTLTIQRTQQEDSAVYLCASGVSTYNEQFFGPGTRLTVL.

This clonotype is medium-sized (0.01 to 0.1%) by share. V usage is TRBV29-1 and J usage is TRBJ2-2; 8 nucleotides align to TRBD1. The CDR3 has 18 residues. Trimming at V came to 2 bases and at J to 0 bases, leaving 11 bases not matched to a gene. Germline assignment: CDR1 SQVTM and CDR2 ANQGSEA. CDR3 sequence: CSVEMGTGHPANTGELFF. CDR3 sequence (DNA): TGCAGCGTTGAAATGGGGACAGGACATCCGGCGAACACCGGGGAGCTGTTTTTT.

In its sample, this clonotype ranks as medium-sized. V and J are TRBV19 and TRBJ1-6; 9 nucleotides agree with TRBD1. CDR1 LNHDA and CDR2 SQIVND come from the germline V gene (reference sequence). Trimming took 8 bases from V and 8 from J; bases not matched to a gene: 10. The CDR3 runs 15 residues. The CDR3 DNA is TGTGCCAGTTCCGGGGACAGGGCGTTCTATTCACCCCTCCACTTT. Protein sequence: CASSGDRAFYSPLHF.

Only a few counts were recorded for this clonotype. The chain uses TRBV5-4 and TRBJ2-3, with 10 bases matching TRBD1. CDR3 length: 14 amino acids. Germline values: CDR1 SGHNT, CDR2 YYREEE (reference sequence). V gave up 6 bases and J gave up 7 bases; unmatched junction bases: 8. CDR3 coding DNA: TGTGCCAGCAAGAGAGGGACAGGGGTAAATACGCAGTATTTT. Its translation: CASKRGTGVNTQYF.

The table lists this clonotype with a few counts. The chain is built from TRBV6-2 or TRBV6-3 and TRBJ2-7; 8 bases are a match to TRBD1. V dropped 4 bases and J dropped 4; count of bases not matched to a gene: 0. The germline V gene has CDR1 MNHEY and CDR2 SVGEGT. The length of the CDR3 is 12 residues. The CDR3 sequence is CASSWTGYEQYF. The CDR3 DNA sequence: TGTGCCAGCAGTTGGACAGGGTACGAGCAGTACTTC.

Remarks on this clonotype: Compared with germline, one end of the junction differs, possibly owing to a read error. The chain is built from TRBV5-6 and TRBJ2-1; TRBD1 might be the D (6 bases). Germline lookup yields CDR1 SGHDT and CDR2 YYEEEE. This CDR3 spans 16 amino acids. Here the CDR3 reads CACSLAPGESYNEQFF. The CDR3 region has the DNA TGTGCCTGCAGCTTGGCCCCAGGGGAATCCTACAATGAGCAGTTCTTC.

This clonotype was recorded only once. V gene TRBV24-1 combines with J gene TRBJ1-4, with D uncertain. There are 16 residues in the CDR3. Germline V gene sequence: CDR1 KGHDR, CDR2 SFDVKD. The V gene lost 3 bases and the J gene lost 3 bases, with 13 bases spanning the gap. The CDR3 region is CATSDLQPTPNEKLFF. CDR3 in DNA: TGTGCCACCAGTGATCTCCAACCCACCCCTAATGAAAAACTGTTTTTT.

The V gene is TRBV18, the J gene TRBJ2-5; no firm D call. With 3 bases removed from V and 2 bases from J, the gap between germline ends came to 4 bases. This CDR3 region has 12 residues. Germline V gives CDR1 KGHSH, CDR2 LQKENI. This chain's CDR3 is CASSPEQETQYF. The CDR3 bases are TGTGCCAGCTCACCGGAACAAGAGACCCAGTACTTC.

This clonotype is deemed medium-sized. The chain uses TRBV10-3 and TRBJ2-2, with TRBD2 identical over 10 bases. Germline CDR1 is ENHRY and CDR2 is SYGVKD. V lost 7 bases to trimming and J lost 5 bases; unmatched junction nucleotides: 7. The CDR3 runs to 15 residues. The CDR3 coding sequence is TGTGCCATCAACCCGGGACTAGCGCGAACCGGGGAGCTGTTTTTT. Translating gives CAINPGLARTGELFF.

This chain joins TRBV6-5 and TRBJ1-3; D gene uncertain. Germline V gene lookup returns CDR1 MNHEY and CDR2 SVGAGI. Trimming removed 7 bases from V and 4 bases from J, with 17 bases in between. The CDR3 loop spans 15 amino acids. Here the CDR3 DNA reads TGTGCCAGCACCTACGGGTGGGGTGGAGGAAACACCATATATTTT. Translation: CASTYGWGGGNTIYF.

Within the sample, this clonotype is medium-sized (0.01 to 0.1%). The gene calls are TRBV5-6 and TRBJ2-1; D might be TRBD1 (6 bases). Germline V gene sequence: CDR1 SGHDT, CDR2 YYEEEE. Trimming took 4 bases from V and 10 from J, leaving 9 bases between them. The CDR3 has 11 residues. CDR3 bases: TGTGCCAGCAGCCTGGGGACAGAGCAGTTCTTC. Its protein is CASSLGTEQFF.

This rearrangement joins TRBV30 to TRBJ1-5; D unresolved. The germline CDR1 and CDR2 sequences are GTSNPN and SVGIG (reference sequence). V was pared by 1 base and J by 1 base, with 5 bases between. This CDR3 region has 13 residues. Written as DNA, the CDR3 is TGTGCCTGGAGTGGGAAGAGCAATCAGCCCCAGCATTTT. Its protein is CAWSGKSNQPQHF.

The chain joins TRBV5-6 to TRBJ2-2; perhaps TRBD2 as D (5 bases). The length of the CDR3 is 13 residues. Trimming shortened V by 0 bases and J by 7 bases, and 7 bases separated the two germline ends. Germline V CDR1 and CDR2: SGHDT, YYEEEE. Here the CDR3 DNA reads TGTGCCAGCAGCTTGGCTCGGGGCGGGGAGCTGTTTTTT. Translation gives CASSLARGGELFF.